This TCR beta chain comes out of a study of blood T cell repertoires in COVID-19. Per germline, CDR1 SGHNT and CDR2 YYREEE (reference sequence). V was shortened by 4 bases and J by 6 bases, with 16 bases between the two germline ends. The CDR3 runs to 14 residues. Under the authors' procedure: Amplification with reference gene primers provided the estimates of nucleated cell counts. Using immunoSEQ multiplex PCR, the repertoire was profiled, and TCRdb retains in-frame clones only, with some absent. V, J and clone size are those of that table, while D and trimming were read from the DNA. The table records approximately 270,000 clones, roughly 84% of them present only once. This clone was recorded once.

The gene calls are TRBV5-4 and TRBJ1-1; maybe TRBD1 (5 bases). The material sequenced was peripheral blood. This receptor was identified in a human donor with COVID-19, enrolled during active disease. The donor label of this sample is uncertain. CDR3 coding DNA: TGTGCCAGCAGCGGGTCGGGGGGTGTCTCTGAAGCTTTCTTT. Protein sequence: CASSGSGGVSEAFF. The variable domain in full, completed from reference TRBV5-4 and TRBJ1-1, reads ETGVTQSPTHLIKTRGQQVTLRCSSQSGHNTVSWYQQALGQGPQFIFQYYREEENGRGNFPPRFSGLQFPNYSSELNVNALELDDSALYLCASSGSGGVSEAFFGQGTRLTVV.